The rows below give T cell receptor beta chains drawn from one sample of a study of T cell responses to AZD1222 COVID-19 vaccine. Clones were read by immunoSEQ multiplex PCR, and TCRdb kept only the in-frame ones, dropping some. The table has roughly 140,000 clones, 70% to 90% seen once. Sequencing used peripheral blood, obtained on day 0 of MenACWY control vaccination. The receptor source for this set is an adult in good health. Both conserved end residues are part of each CDR3. D genes are given only for firm matches. Clone size is stated in some rows and not others, as once, few, many or a class when expanded.

V gene	D gene	clone size	J gene	CDR3 DNA	CDR3 protein
TRBV4-3	.	.	TRBJ1-4	TGCGCCAGCAGCCAAGATCGAGCTTGGAGGCTGTTTTTT	CASSQDRAWRLFF
TRBV30	.	.	TRBJ1-2	TGTGCCTGGAGTTTAGGGGACCGGTTTGGCTACACCTTC	CAWSLGDRFGYTF
TRBV28	TRBD1	.	TRBJ2-1	TGTGCCAGCACCCCCGGGACAGGGGTTTTCCACAATGAGCAGTTCTTC	CASTPGTGVFHNEQFF
TRBV30	.	.	TRBJ2-2	TGTGCCTGGAGTGTAGCCGGGGAGCTGTTTTTT	CAWSVAGELFF
TRBV12-3/TRBV12-4	.	.	TRBJ1-4	TGTGCCAGCAGTTTAGACCCCATAAGAAAACTGTTTTTT	CASSLDPIRKLFF
TRBV6-2/TRBV6-3	.	.	TRBJ2-2	TGTGCCAGCAGTTACTCTTCCAGTAGATTGAGCGGGGAGCTGTTTTTT	CASSYSSSRLSGELFF
TRBV6-5	.	.	TRBJ1-5	TGTGCCAGCATGACCGGAACGGGACAGCCCCAGCATTTT	CASMTGTGQPQHF
TRBV11-3	TRBD1	.	TRBJ1-4	TGTGCCAGCAGCCGGAGCGGGACAGTCAATGAAAAACTGTTTTTT	CASSRSGTVNEKLFF
TRBV6-5	.	.	TRBJ1-2	TGTGCCAGCAGTACGTACTCCGGGGATGCCTATGGCTACACCTTC	CASSTYSGDAYGYTF
TRBV2	.	.	TRBJ1-2	TGTGCCAGCAGTGATAACCCGGGACGATTTTATGGCTACACCTTC	CASSDNPGRFYGYTF
TRBV4-1	TRBD2	.	TRBJ2-3	TGCGCCAGCAGCCAATTTCCGACTAGCGGAAGCACAGATACGCAGTATTTT	CASSQFPTSGSTDTQYF
TRBV4-3	.	.	TRBJ1-2	TGCGCCAGCAGCCAAGATTCCCCCAGTGTCTATGGCTACACCTTC	CASSQDSPSVYGYTF
TRBV30	.	.	TRBJ2-5	TGTGCCTGGAGAGGAGGGGCGGTGGAGACCCAGTACTTC	CAWRGGAVETQYF
TRBV10-2	.	.	TRBJ1-2	TGCGCCAGCAGCGCCGTTTGGGTCGACTATGGCTACACCTTC	CASSAVWVDYGYTF
TRBV30	.	.	TRBJ1-3	TGTGCCTGGAGTGACGGGGCCGGGGGAAACACCATATATTTT	CAWSDGAGGNTIYF
TRBV5-1	.	.	TRBJ2-3	TGCGCCAGCAGCTTGCAGGACTGGAGCACAGATACGCAGTATTTT	CASSLQDWSTDTQYF
TRBV6-1	.	.	TRBJ2-2	TGTGCCAGCAGTGTTCAGGCCAGGTGGGACACCGGGGAGCTGTTTTTT	CASSVQARWDTGELFF
TRBV3-1/TRBV3-2	.	few	TRBJ2-7	TGTGCCAGCAGCGATACAACAGGGTACGAGCAGTACTTC	CASSDTTGYEQYF
TRBV7-6	.	.	TRBJ1-5	TGTGCCAGCAGCTCTCAGGGGAATCAGCCCCAGCATTTT	CASSSQGNQPQHF
TRBV19	.	.	TRBJ2-2	TGTGCCAGTAGTATTTCACGGACACTCATAAGCAGGGAGCTGTTTTTT	CASSISRTLISRELFF
TRBV4-2	.	few	TRBJ1-5	TGTGCCAGCAGCCAAGGGGCGGCAGTCAATCAGCCCCAGCATTTT	CASSQGAAVNQPQHF
TRBV7-8	.	once	TRBJ2-5	TGTGCCAGCAGCTACGGCAACCAAGAGACCCAGTACTTC	CASSYGNQETQYF
TRBV7-9	.	.	TRBJ1-2	TGTGCCAGCAGCTTAGGGGACGGAGGTGGCTACACCTTC	CASSLGDGGGYTF
TRBV27	TRBD2	.	TRBJ2-5	TGTGCCAGCAGTCCCCGGACTAGCGGGGGGTCGCAGGAGACCCAGTACTTC	CASSPRTSGGSQETQYF
TRBV3-1/TRBV3-2	.	.	TRBJ2-1	TGTGCCAGCAGCCAAGATGGTACTTGGGGAAATGAGCAGTTCTTC	CASSQDGTWGNEQFF
TRBV5-8	TRBD1	.	TRBJ2-7	TGTGCCAGCAGCGGCGACAGGGGGCTCGGCGAGCAGTACTTC	CASSGDRGLGEQYF
TRBV4-1	TRBD1	.	TRBJ1-1	TGCGCCAGCAGCCAAGCCGGGACAGGGTTCTTGAACACTGAAGCTTTCTTT	CASSQAGTGFLNTEAFF
TRBV7-2	.	.	TRBJ1-2	TGTGCCAGCAGCTTATATGGACAAACCTATGGCTACACCTTC	CASSLYGQTYGYTF
TRBV18	.	.	TRBJ1-5	TGTGCCAGCTCACCAGGGATCGGACAGCCCCAGCATTTT	CASSPGIGQPQHF
TRBV6-4	TRBD1	.	TRBJ1-4	TGTGCCAGCAGTGCTTCGACAGGGGCGGAGGAAAAACTGTTTTTT	CASSASTGAEEKLFF
TRBV20-1	.	.	TRBJ2-5	TGCAGTGCGCAACAGGCGAACCAGTACTTC	CSAQQANQYF
TRBV24-1	.	.	TRBJ1-5	TGTGCCACCAGTGAGAAACAGCCCAATCAGCCCCAGCATTTT	CATSEKQPNQPQHF
TRBV3-1/TRBV3-2	.	.	TRBJ2-1	TGTGCCAGCAGCAAACGGGACTTCTGGGAGCAGTTCTTC	CASSKRDFWEQFF
TRBV11-3	.	.	TRBJ1-4	TGTGCCAGCAGCTTTCTGGGGGCTGAAAAACTGTTTTTT	CASSFLGAEKLFF
TRBV3-1/TRBV3-2	.	.	TRBJ1-3	TGTGCCAGCAGCCAACTTCCCAGAACAGTCTCTGGAAACACCATATATTTT	CASSQLPRTVSGNTIYF
TRBV3-1/TRBV3-2	TRBD2	once	TRBJ2-5	TGTGCCAGCAGCCCTGGGACTAGCGGGGAAGAGACCCAGTACTTC	CASSPGTSGEETQYF
TRBV4-2	TRBD2	once	TRBJ2-1	TGTGCCAGCAGCCAAGAGACTAGCGGAGTTTACAATGAGCAGTTCTTC	CASSQETSGVYNEQFF
TRBV30	.	once	TRBJ1-2	TGTGCCTGGAGTGCAATCTCTGCCCCCGCCAGATATGGCTACACCTTC	CAWSAISAPARYGYTF
TRBV6-2/TRBV6-3	.	few	TRBJ1-6	TGTGCCAGCAGTTACGGCTCCAGCTCCTATAATTCACCCCTCCACTTT	CASSYGSSSYNSPLHF
TRBV5-1	TRBD1	.	TRBJ2-2	TGCGCCAGCAGCCCTACAGGGGGTAACACCGGGGAGCTGTTTTTT	CASSPTGGNTGELFF
TRBV5-4	.	.	TRBJ1-2	TGTGCCAGCAGCTTTTTAGTGTCGAACGGCTACACCTTC	CASSFLVSNGYTF